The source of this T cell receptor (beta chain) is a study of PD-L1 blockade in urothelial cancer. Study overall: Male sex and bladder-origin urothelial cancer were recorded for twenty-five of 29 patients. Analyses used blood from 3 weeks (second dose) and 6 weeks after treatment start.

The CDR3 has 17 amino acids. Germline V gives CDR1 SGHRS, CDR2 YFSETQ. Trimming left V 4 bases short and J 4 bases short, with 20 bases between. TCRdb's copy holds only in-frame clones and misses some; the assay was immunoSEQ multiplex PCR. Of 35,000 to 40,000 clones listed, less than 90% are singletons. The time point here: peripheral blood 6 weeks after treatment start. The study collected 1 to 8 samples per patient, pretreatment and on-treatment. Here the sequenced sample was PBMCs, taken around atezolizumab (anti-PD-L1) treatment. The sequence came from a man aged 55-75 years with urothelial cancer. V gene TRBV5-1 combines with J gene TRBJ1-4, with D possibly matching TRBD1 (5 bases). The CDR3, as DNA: TGCGCCAGCAGCAACGTCCGGGTGGCGCAGGGTAATGAAAAACTGTTTTTT. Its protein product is CASSNVRVAQGNEKLFF.